The present T cell receptor (beta chain) was sequenced within a study of monozygotic twins with inflammatory bowel disease. This CDR3 is 15 amino acids long. Germline loops: CDR1 SEHNR, CDR2 FQNEAQ (reference sequence). T cells were not sorted, and total RNA was isolated straight from whole blood. For each CDR3 protein, TCRdb gives one entry from its re-call of the 5' RACE reads, without DNA. Recorded here are some 150,000 distinct CDR3 sequences; the top ten clones represent 2% to 3%. What was sequenced was blood. This TCR came from a human donor with ulcerative colitis or Crohn's disease, or a healthy co-twin of an affected twin (not recorded which). This rearrangement joins TRBV7-9 to TRBJ1-4. The CDR3 reads CASSLVLGTNEKLFF. The full variable domain, rest sourced from reference TRBV7-9 and TRBJ1-4, is DTGVSQNPRHKITKRGQNVTFRCDPISEHNRLYWYRQTLGQGPEFLTYFQNEAQLEKSRLLSDRFSAERPKGSFSTLEIQRTEQGDSAMYLCASSLVLGTNEKLFFGSGTQLSVL.